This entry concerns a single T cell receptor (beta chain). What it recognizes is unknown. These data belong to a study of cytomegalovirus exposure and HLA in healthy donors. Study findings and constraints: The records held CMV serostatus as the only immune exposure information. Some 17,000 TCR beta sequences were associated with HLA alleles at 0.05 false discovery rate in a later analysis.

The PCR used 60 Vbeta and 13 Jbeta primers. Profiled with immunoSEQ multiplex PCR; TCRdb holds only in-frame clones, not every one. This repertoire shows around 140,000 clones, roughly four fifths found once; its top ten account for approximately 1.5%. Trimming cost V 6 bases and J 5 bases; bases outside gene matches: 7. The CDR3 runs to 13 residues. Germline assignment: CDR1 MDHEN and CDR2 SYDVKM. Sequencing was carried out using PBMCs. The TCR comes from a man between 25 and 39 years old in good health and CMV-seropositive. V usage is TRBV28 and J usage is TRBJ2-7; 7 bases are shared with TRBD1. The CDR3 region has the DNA TGTGCCAGCAGCGACAGGGTACCCGACGAGCAGTACTTC. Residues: CASSDRVPDEQYF.